The 3 T cell receptor beta chains given below trace back to one sample, sequenced in a study of technical replicates of blood from several donors. Some clones are missing from TCRdb's copy, which holds only in-frame ones; the method was immunoSEQ multiplex PCR. The profile shows approximately 70,000 clones, roughly 90% of them singletons. Sequenced sample: T cells isolated from PBMCs. Receptors were obtained from a human donor in good health.

The genes are TRBV4-1 and TRBJ1-5, with D possibly being TRBD1 (6 bases). The CDR3 has 16 residues. Between the trimmed V and J ends, which lost 2 bases and 5 bases, there was a span of 16 bases. Germline lookup yields CDR1 MGHRA and CDR2 YSYEKL. CDR3 sequence: CASSQQGYGGDQPQHF. The DNA of the CDR3 is TGCGCCAGCAGCCAACAGGGGTATGGAGGAGATCAGCCCCAGCATTTT.

V is TRBV6-5 and J is TRBJ1-5; D unclear. The CDR3 contains 14 residues. V gave up 0 bases and J gave up 8 bases, with 11 bases separating them. CDR1 and CDR2 from the germline V gene are MNHEY and SVGAGI. CDR3 nucleotides: TGTGCCAGCAGTTACTCTCGGGGTTCCGAGCCCCAGCATTTT. Translating it yields CASSYSRGSEPQHF.

The chain couples TRBV2 to TRBJ1-5; D uncertain. The CDR3 spans 15 residues. Per germline, CDR1 SNHLY and CDR2 FYNNEI. The V end lost 7 bases, the J end lost 0 bases, and 13 bases lay between the germline ends. CDR3 residues: CASTKERSSNQPQHF. The CDR3 region has the DNA TGTGCCAGCACCAAAGAACGGAGTAGCAATCAGCCCCAGCATTTT.